The TCR beta chain described here comes from a study of CD8 T cells in Susac syndrome. The controls, all healthy donors, were matched for age and sex. The RNA input was about 0.45 to 1 ug, and it was reverse transcribed with random hexamers. The TCR beta CDR3 was amplified by immunoSEQ multiplex PCR across 54 Vbeta, 13 Jbeta. TCRdb processed the immunoSEQ multiplex PCR reads anew with MiXCR; each CDR3 protein has one entry. The table lists 100,000 to 150,000 distinct CDR3 sequences, roughly 94% of them singletons. Study observations and caveats: By the study's own acknowledgment, its TCR sequencing and HLA analysis included relatively few individuals.

In the case of this clonotype: Its specificity is not known.

CDR1 is DFQATT, CDR2 SNEGSKA, per germline (reference sequence). Trimming removed 0 bases at V and 4 bases at J, with 12 bases between. The CDR3 sequence is 14 residues long. The origin of this receptor is a human donor in good health. The rearrangement uses TRBV20-1 and TRBJ2-5, with a weak D call TRBD2 (5 bases). The sample consisted of CD4+ T cells from PBMCs. In DNA, the CDR3 is TGCAGTGCTAGAGATCTCAAGCGGCGAGAGACCCAGTACTTC. It is translated as CSARDLKRRETQYF.